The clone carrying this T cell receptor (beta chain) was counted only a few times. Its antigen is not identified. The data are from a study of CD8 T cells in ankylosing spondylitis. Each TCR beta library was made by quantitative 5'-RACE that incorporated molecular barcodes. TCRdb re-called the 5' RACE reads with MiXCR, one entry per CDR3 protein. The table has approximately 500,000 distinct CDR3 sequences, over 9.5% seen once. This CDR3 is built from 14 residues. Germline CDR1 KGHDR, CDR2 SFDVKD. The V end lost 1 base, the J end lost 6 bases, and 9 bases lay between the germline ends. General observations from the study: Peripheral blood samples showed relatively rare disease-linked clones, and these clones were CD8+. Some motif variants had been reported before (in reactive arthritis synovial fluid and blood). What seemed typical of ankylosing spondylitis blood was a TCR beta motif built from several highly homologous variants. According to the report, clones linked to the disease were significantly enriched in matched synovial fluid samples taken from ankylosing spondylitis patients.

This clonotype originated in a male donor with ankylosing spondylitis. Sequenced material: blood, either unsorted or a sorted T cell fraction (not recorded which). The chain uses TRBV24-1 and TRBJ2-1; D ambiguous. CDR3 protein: CATSDLGDPNEQFF. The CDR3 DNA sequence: TGTGCCACCAGTGATTTAGGTGACCCCAATGAGCAGTTCTTC.